The T cell receptor beta chain under discussion was sequenced for a study of PD-1 blockade in mismatch repair-deficient tumors. Study-wide context: Patients had approximately 12 mismatch repair-deficient cancer types, all previously treated and progressing. Overall study results and limits: Rapid post-treatment expansion, then contraction, generally preceding radiologic response, marked tumor-resident clones.

In the case of this clone: What it binds is not known.

This table comes from immunoSEQ multiplex PCR, and its TCRdb copy is limited to in-frame clones, with some not included. Of just under 80,000 clones in the sample, 70% to 90% were seen once. The germline V gene has CDR1 SGDLS and CDR2 YYNGEE. The CDR3 is 12 residues long. V gave up 0 bases and J gave up 5 bases, with 4 bases separating them. Mismatch repair deficiency was confirmed in all patients, by PCR or immunohistochemistry. The TCR-sequenced patients were a few responders to pembrolizumab. Material: peripheral blood, obtained 44 weeks after starting pembrolizumab. The genes are TRBV9 and TRBJ2-3, with D unresolved. The TCR originated in an adult with mismatch repair-deficient cancer. This chain's CDR3 is CASSVVGDTQYF. In DNA, the CDR3 is TGTGCCAGCAGCGTAGTGGGAGATACGCAGTATTTT.